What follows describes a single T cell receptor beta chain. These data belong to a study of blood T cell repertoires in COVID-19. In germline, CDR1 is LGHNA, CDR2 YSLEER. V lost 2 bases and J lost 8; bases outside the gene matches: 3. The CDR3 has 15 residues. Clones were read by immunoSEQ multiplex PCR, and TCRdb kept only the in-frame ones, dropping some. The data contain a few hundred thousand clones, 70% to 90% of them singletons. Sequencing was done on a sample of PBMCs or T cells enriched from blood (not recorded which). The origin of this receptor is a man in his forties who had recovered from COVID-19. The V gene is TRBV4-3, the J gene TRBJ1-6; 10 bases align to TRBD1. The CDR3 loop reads CASSQLGTGDSPLHF. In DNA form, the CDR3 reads TGCGCCAGCAGCCAATTAGGGACAGGGGATTCACCCCTCCACTTT.